The 27 T cell receptor beta chains below all came from one sample that was sequenced in a study of identical twins. TCRdb fed the 5' RACE reads into MiXCR, producing one record per CDR3 protein. The data show about 240,000 distinct CDR3 sequences, about an eighth seen once. These data were likewise used in another study, on yellow fever vaccine responses in identical twins.

Sequences were obtained from memory (CD45RO+) T cells sorted from blood. These receptors were collected from a woman between 18 and 29 years old in good health.

This clonotype was recorded many times. This sequence joins TRBV4-2 and TRBJ2-1; 8 bases agree with TRBD2. V shed 4 bases and J 0 bases; nucleotides not matched to a gene: 5. The CDR3 covers 16 residues. Germline CDR1 is LGHNA and CDR2 is YNFKEQ. CDR3 nucleotides: TGTGCCAGCAGCCCGCAAAGCGGGAGCTCCTACAATGAGCAGTTCTTC. As protein: CASSPQSGSSYNEQFF.

This clonotype has only a few counts. This sequence joins TRBV5-1 and TRBJ1-5; the D is unclear. The CDR3 is made up of 14 amino acids. Germline-derived CDR1 and CDR2 are SGHRS and YFSETQ. V lost 4 bases, J lost 3 bases, and 11 bases lay in between. CDR3 bases: TGCGCCAGCAGCCCCGGGGATACCAATCAGCCCCAGCATTTT. Translation: CASSPGDTNQPQHF.

This clonotype has just a few counts. The chain carries TRBV5-6 and TRBJ2-5, with D perhaps matching TRBD2 (6 bases). The CDR3 is 15 amino acids. Germline values: CDR1 SGHDT, CDR2 YYEEEE. Trimming removed 4 bases at V and 5 bases at J, with 18 bases between. In nucleotides, the CDR3 is TGTGCCAGCAGCCTTTGGACTCCAGGGAGGGAGACCCAGTACTTC. This translates into CASSLWTPGRETQYF.

Only a few counts were recorded for this clonotype. The chain links TRBV18 to TRBJ2-1; D is possibly TRBD1 (5 bases). V gave up 3 bases and J gave up 1 base, with 19 bases separating them. From germline, CDR1 is KGHSH and CDR2 LQKENI. The CDR3 is made up of 18 amino acids. The CDR3: CASSPPKGQGNSYNEQFF. The CDR3 DNA reads as TGTGCCAGCTCACCCCCTAAGGGGCAGGGTAATTCCTACAATGAGCAGTTCTTC.

In the case of this clonotype: A read error is the likely source, as a far larger clone sits one nucleotide away. The chain uses TRBV6-2 or TRBV6-3 and TRBJ2-7; D gene unclear. This CDR3 has 11 amino acids. The germline gives CDR1 MNHEY, CDR2 SVGEGT. The chain's CDR3 is CARSSTYEQYF. The CDR3 DNA reads as TGTGCCAGAAGTTCCACCTACGAGCAGTACTTC.

V usage is TRBV27 and J usage is TRBJ2-2; 7 bases map to TRBD1. Per germline, CDR1 MNHEY and CDR2 SMNVEV (reference sequence). V trimming: 2 bases; J trimming: 6 bases; junction bases outside the gene matches: 18. The CDR3 is 19 amino acids. CDR3 nucleotides: TGTGCCAGCAGTTTACGCCCCCTAAGCACAGGGGTTATTTCCGGGGAGCTGTTTTTT. It yields the protein CASSLRPLSTGVISGELFF.

This clonotype was seen repeatedly, ten times or more. This rearrangement joins TRBV20-1 to TRBJ1-2; 8 bases are shared with TRBD1. Trimming at V came to 7 bases and at J to 8 bases, leaving 9 bases not matched to a gene. The CDR3 loop spans 12 amino acids. Germline CDR1 and CDR2: DFQATT and SNEGSKA (reference sequence). CDR3 residues: CSVQTGEVGYTF. CDR3 DNA sequence: TGCAGTGTTCAGACAGGGGAGGTCGGCTACACCTTC.

V and J are TRBV28 and TRBJ2-6; TRBD1 matches 9 bases. The ends lost 5 bases at V and 0 bases at J; junction bases unmatched: 11. The CDR3 loop spans 19 amino acids. The germline V gene has CDR1 MDHEN and CDR2 SYDVKM. CDR3 coding DNA: TGTGCCAGCAGTCCCAAACCAACAGGGGGCGCCTCTGGGGCCAACGTCCTGACTTTC. Translated, it gives CASSPKPTGGASGANVLTF.

For the CDR3, the DNA is TGCAGTGCCTCGGGACTAGCGGGAGATCACACCTACAATGAGCAGTTCTTC. It codes for CSASGLAGDHTYNEQFF. The J gene is TRBJ2-1, the V gene TRBV20-1, with TRBD2 matching 14 bases. CDR1 is DFQATT and CDR2 is SNEGSKA in the germline V gene (reference sequence). Trimming took 6 bases from V and 2 from J; bases not matched to a gene: 9. The CDR3 spans 17 residues.

This chain connects TRBV2 to TRBJ1-1; TRBD1 matches at 7 bases. Germline CDR1 is SNHLY and CDR2 is FYNNEI. The CDR3 is 15 amino acids. With 7 bases clipped from V and 1 base from J, the junction kept 9 bases outside the gene matches. CDR3: CASTWDRSKNTEAFF. DNA for the CDR3: TGTGCCAGCACCTGGGACAGATCGAAGAACACTGAAGCTTTCTTT.

The chain uses TRBV20-1 and TRBJ2-1; the match to TRBD2 covers 10 bases. The junction had 6 bases not matched to a gene; V was cut back by 5 bases and J by 2 bases. The length of the CDR3 is 15 residues. Germline CDR1 reads DFQATT; CDR2 reads SNEGSKA (reference sequence). The CDR3 spells CSAEKAGGTYNEQFF. The CDR3 DNA reads TGCAGTGCTGAAAAAGCGGGAGGGACCTACAATGAGCAGTTCTTC.

This clonotype was observed at least ten times. The chain uses TRBV4-2 and TRBJ2-5; TRBD2 is a possible D gene (6 bases). This CDR3 has 16 residues. CDR1 is LGHNA and CDR2 is YNFKEQ in the germline V gene. V dropped 2 bases and J dropped 5 bases, with 18 bases sitting between them. CDR3 nucleotides: TGTGCCAGCAGCCAACGCCCTCCAGGAGGGCCGGAGACCCAGTACTTC. It yields the protein CASSQRPPGGPETQYF.

With regard to this clonotype: Mismatch with germline at one junction end may stem from a read error. The chain recombines TRBV7-7 with TRBJ2-5, with 10 bases lining up with TRBD1. This CDR3 spans 14 amino acids. Germline lookup yields CDR1 SSHAT and CDR2 FNYEAQ (reference sequence). The CDR3 bases are TGTGCTAGCAGCTTCCGACAGGGGGCTGAGACCCAGTACTTC. Translating it yields CASSFRQGAETQYF.

This clonotype was counted a few times. The chain couples TRBV15 to TRBJ2-3; possible D gene TRBD1, 5 bases. V was shortened by 8 bases and J by 1 base, with 19 bases between the two germline ends. Looked up from germline, CDR1 is LNHNV and CDR2 is YYDKDF (reference sequence). The CDR3 contains 16 residues. This CDR3 reads CATAPGRGGGTDTQYF. As DNA, the CDR3 is TGTGCCACCGCCCCCGGAAGGGGTGGGGGCACAGATACGCAGTATTTT.

The table lists this clonotype with a few counts. CDR3 sequence (DNA): TGCGCCAGCAGGGACGGAACTAGCAGCCAAGAGACCCAGTACTTC. It is translated as CASRDGTSSQETQYF. The chain uses TRBV10-2 and TRBJ2-5; D perhaps matches TRBD2 (6 bases). Germline assignment: CDR1 WSHSY and CDR2 SAAADI. The CDR3 is made up of 15 amino acids. The V end lost 6 bases, the J end lost 1 base, and 15 bases lay between the germline ends.

The chain combines TRBV12-3 or TRBV12-4 with TRBJ1-3; D is unclear. With 3 bases removed from V and 0 bases from J, the gap between germline ends came to 9 bases. The CDR3 is 15 amino acids. CDR3 bases: TGTGCCAGCAGTTTTGCGACGAGCTCTGGAAACACCATATATTTT. It translates to CASSFATSSGNTIYF.

The sample holds many counts of this clonotype. The V and J genes are TRBV12-3 or TRBV12-4 and TRBJ2-1; D is unresolved. The V gene lost 6 bases and the J gene lost 6 bases, with 12 bases spanning the gap. The CDR3 length is 13 residues. In nucleotides, the CDR3 is TGTGCCAGCAGCTCAGGCCCCTTCAATGAGCAGTTCTTC. It translates to CASSSGPFNEQFF.

This clonotype was seen more than once but under ten times. The J gene is TRBJ2-1, the V gene TRBV10-1; possible D gene TRBD2, 7 bases. The germline V gene has CDR1 WNHNN and CDR2 SYGVQD (reference sequence). The CDR3 has 14 residues. V shed 3 bases and J shed 10 bases, with 16 bases lying between them. CDR3 nucleotides: TGCGCCAGCAGTGATGAGGGGGGGCCTTTGGAGCAGTTCTTC. Encoded protein: CASSDEGGPLEQFF.

V usage is TRBV10-3 and J usage is TRBJ2-1; 7 bases align to TRBD1. V shed 6 bases and J 4 bases; nucleotides not matched to a gene: 6. CDR3 length: 14 amino acids. Germline V gene data show CDR1 as ENHRY and CDR2 as SYGVKD. CDR3 DNA sequence: TGTGCCATCAGACCGGGACAGAAATACAATGAGCAGTTCTTC. Translated: CAIRPGQKYNEQFF.

V is TRBV20-1 and J is TRBJ2-5; TRBD2 is a possible D gene (6 bases). Germline values: CDR1 DFQATT, CDR2 SNEGSKA (reference sequence). V was pared by 8 bases and J by 4 bases, with 17 bases between. The CDR3 length is 13 residues. The CDR3 sequence: CSTAGTPPETQYF. DNA for the CDR3: TGCAGTACCGCGGGGACGCCCCCAGAGACCCAGTACTTC.

V and J are TRBV7-2 and TRBJ2-7, with 11 bases aligning to TRBD2. The CDR3 is made up of 16 amino acids. Germline V lookup: CDR1 SGHTA, CDR2 FQGNSA. V was pared by 4 bases and J by 3 bases, with 8 bases of the junction left unmatched. CDR3 residues: CASSSSLAGGHYEQYF. The CDR3 DNA follows: TGTGCCAGCAGCTCTTCTTTAGCGGGAGGGCACTACGAGCAGTACTTC. The full variable domain, in which reference TRBV7-2 and TRBJ2-7 provide the parts outside the CDR3, is GAGVSQSPSNKVTEKGKDVELRCDPISGHTALYWYRQSLGQGLEFLIYFQGNSAPDKSGLPSDRFSAERTGGSVSTLTIQRTQQEDSAVYLCASSSSLAGGHYEQYFGPGTRLTVT.

The rearrangement links TRBV6-6 to TRBJ1-1; D is uncertain. This CDR3 region has 13 residues. Germline CDR1 and CDR2: MNHNY and SVGAGI (reference sequence). The V gene lost 7 bases and the J gene lost 3 bases, with 12 bases spanning the gap. The CDR3: CASNAHRDTEAFF. CDR3 in DNA: TGTGCCAGCAATGCTCATAGGGACACTGAAGCTTTCTTT.

The chain recombines TRBV10-2 with TRBJ2-5, with D possibly TRBD2 on 6 matching bases. V gave up 2 bases and J gave up 13 bases, with 26 bases separating them. The CDR3 consists of 16 residues. CDR1 is WSHSY and CDR2 is SAAADI in the germline V gene. The CDR3 sequence: CASSESFAGLQEIVYF. The CDR3 DNA is TGCGCCAGCAGTGAGAGTTTCGCGGGGCTACAAGAGATTGTGTACTTC.

CDR3 nucleotides: TGTGCCAGCAGTTACACTGACGCAGACACAGATACGCAGTATTTT. Protein sequence: CASSYTDADTDTQYF. This rearrangement joins TRBV6-5 to TRBJ2-3; D gene unclear. The V end lost 2 bases, the J end lost 2 bases, and 11 bases lay between the germline ends. Per the germline V gene, CDR1 is MNHEY and CDR2 is SVGAGI. The CDR3 length is 15 residues.

The rearrangement uses TRBV6-2 or TRBV6-3 and TRBJ2-2; 7 bases match TRBD1. After removal of 4 bases from V and 4 bases from J, the junction contained 3 bases not matched to a gene. The CDR3 consists of 14 residues. In germline, CDR1 is MNHEY, CDR2 SVGEGT. CDR3 sequence reads: CASSSDRFTGELFF. The CDR3 DNA reads as TGTGCCAGCAGTTCGGACAGGTTCACCGGGGAGCTGTTTTTT.

This clonotype showed up just a few times. The chain has TRBV4-1 and TRBJ2-7; 9 bases agree with TRBD1. This CDR3 has 15 residues. Looked up from germline, CDR1 is MGHRA and CDR2 is YSYEKL. Trimming removed 1 base from V and 3 bases from J; junction bases left unmatched: 4. CDR3 DNA: TGCGCCAGCAGCCAAGTTGAGGGACAGGGCTACGAGCAGTACTTC. It codes for CASSQVEGQGYEQYF.

This clonotype appeared a few times. This rearrangement joins TRBV7-8 to TRBJ2-7; tentatively, D is TRBD1 (5 bases). Trimming pared 4 bases from V and 3 bases from J, leaving 16 bases between. This CDR3 has 15 amino acids. The germline V gene has CDR1 SGHVS and CDR2 FQNEAQ. The CDR3 here is CASSSPWQGDYEQYF. CDR3 in DNA: TGTGCCAGCAGCTCCCCCTGGCAGGGCGACTACGAGCAGTACTTC.